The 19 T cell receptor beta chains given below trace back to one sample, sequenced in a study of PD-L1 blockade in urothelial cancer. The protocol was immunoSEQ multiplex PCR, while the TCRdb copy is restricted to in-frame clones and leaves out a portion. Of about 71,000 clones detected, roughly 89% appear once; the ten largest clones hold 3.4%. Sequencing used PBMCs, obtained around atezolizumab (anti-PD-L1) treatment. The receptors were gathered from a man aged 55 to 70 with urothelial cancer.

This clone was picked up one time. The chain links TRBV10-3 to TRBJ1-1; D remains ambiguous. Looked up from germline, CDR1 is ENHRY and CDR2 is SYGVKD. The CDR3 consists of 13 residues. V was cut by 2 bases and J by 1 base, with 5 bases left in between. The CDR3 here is CAISEGRNTEAFF. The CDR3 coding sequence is TGTGCCATCAGTGAGGGGAGGAACACTGAAGCTTTCTTT.

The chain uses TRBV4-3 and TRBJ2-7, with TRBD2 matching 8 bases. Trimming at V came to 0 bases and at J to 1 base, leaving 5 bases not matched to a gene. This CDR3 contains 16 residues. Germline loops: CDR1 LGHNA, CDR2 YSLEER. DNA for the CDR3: TGCGCCAGCAGCCAAGACCCTAGCGGGCCGTCCTACGAGCAGTACTTC. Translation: CASSQDPSGPSYEQYF.

The CDR3 sequence: CASSPGGNYGYTF. CDR3 DNA sequence: TGCGCCAGCAGCCCGGGGGGAAACTATGGCTACACCTTC. The rearrangement uses TRBV10-2 and TRBJ1-2, with D possibly matching TRBD1 (5 bases). Germline CDR1 and CDR2: WSHSY and SAAADI. Deletions cut 6 bases from V and 2 bases from J, with 10 bases between. CDR3 size: 13 residues.

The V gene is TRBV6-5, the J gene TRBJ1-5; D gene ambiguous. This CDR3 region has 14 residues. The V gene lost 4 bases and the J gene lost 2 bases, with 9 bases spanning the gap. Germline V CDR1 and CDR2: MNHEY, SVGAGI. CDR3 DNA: TGTGCCAGCAGTTCCCGGGTGGGCAATCAGCCCCAGCATTTT. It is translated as CASSSRVGNQPQHF.

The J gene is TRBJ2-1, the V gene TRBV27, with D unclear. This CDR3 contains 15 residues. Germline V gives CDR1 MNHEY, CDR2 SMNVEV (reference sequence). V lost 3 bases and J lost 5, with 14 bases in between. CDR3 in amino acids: CASSFGVGLNNEQFF. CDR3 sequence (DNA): TGTGCCAGCAGTTTCGGTGTCGGTCTAAACAATGAGCAGTTCTTC.

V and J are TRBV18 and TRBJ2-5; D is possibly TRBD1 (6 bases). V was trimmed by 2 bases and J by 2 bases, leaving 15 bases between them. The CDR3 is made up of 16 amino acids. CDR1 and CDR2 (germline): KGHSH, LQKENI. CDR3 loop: CASSPTGTISQETQYF. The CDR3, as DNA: TGTGCCAGCTCACCAACCGGGACAATAAGTCAAGAGACCCAGTACTTC.

The CDR3 coding sequence is TGCGCCAGCAGCCAAGATAAAAGACAGGGAGGCACTGAAGCTTTCTTT. Its translation: CASSQDKRQGGTEAFF. The rearrangement uses TRBV4-1 and TRBJ1-1, with 7 bases matching TRBD1. Unmatched junction bases numbered 8, after V lost 0 bases and J lost 4 bases. This CDR3 is built from 16 residues. Germline V CDR1 and CDR2: MGHRA, YSYEKL.

The chain's CDR3 is CASSYGGQNSNQPQHF. CDR3 nucleotide sequence: TGTGCCAGCAGTTACGGTGGACAGAATAGCAATCAGCCCCAGCATTTT. The chain joins TRBV6-6 to TRBJ1-5; a possible D gene is TRBD1 (6 bases). The V and J ends lost 2 bases and 0 bases respectively, with 11 bases between them. The germline V gene has CDR1 MNHNY and CDR2 SVGAGI (reference sequence). The length of the CDR3 is 16 residues.

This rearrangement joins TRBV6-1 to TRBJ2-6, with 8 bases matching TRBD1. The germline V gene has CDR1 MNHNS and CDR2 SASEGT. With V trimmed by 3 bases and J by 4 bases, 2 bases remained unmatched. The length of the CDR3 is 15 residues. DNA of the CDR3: TGTGCCAGCAGTGAGCAGGGGGCGGGGGCCAACGTCCTGACTTTC. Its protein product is CASSEQGAGANVLTF.

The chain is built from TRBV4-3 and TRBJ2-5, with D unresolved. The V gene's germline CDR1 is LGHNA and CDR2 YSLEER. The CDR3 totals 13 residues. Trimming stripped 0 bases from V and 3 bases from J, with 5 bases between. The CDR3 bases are TGCGCCAGCAGCCAAGATTTCGAAGAGACCCAGTACTTC. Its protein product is CASSQDFEETQYF.

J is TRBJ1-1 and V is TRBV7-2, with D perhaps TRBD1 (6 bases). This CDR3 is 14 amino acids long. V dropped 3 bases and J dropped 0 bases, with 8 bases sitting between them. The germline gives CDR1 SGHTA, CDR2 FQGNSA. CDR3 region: CASSFGTMNTEAFF. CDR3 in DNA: TGTGCCAGCAGCTTCGGGACAATGAACACTGAAGCTTTCTTT.

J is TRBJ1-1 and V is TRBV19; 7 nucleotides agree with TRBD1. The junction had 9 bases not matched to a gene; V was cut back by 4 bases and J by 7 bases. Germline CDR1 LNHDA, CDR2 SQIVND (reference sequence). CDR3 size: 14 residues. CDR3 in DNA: TGTGCCAGTAGTAAGCCAGGGGGAGGAAATGAAGCTTTCTTT. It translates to CASSKPGGGNEAFF.

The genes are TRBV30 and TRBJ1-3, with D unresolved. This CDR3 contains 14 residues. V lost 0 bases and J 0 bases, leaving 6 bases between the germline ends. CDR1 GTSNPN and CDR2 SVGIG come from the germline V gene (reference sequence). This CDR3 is CAWSVTSSGNTIYF. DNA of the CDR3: TGTGCCTGGAGTGTGACTTCCTCTGGAAACACCATATATTTT.

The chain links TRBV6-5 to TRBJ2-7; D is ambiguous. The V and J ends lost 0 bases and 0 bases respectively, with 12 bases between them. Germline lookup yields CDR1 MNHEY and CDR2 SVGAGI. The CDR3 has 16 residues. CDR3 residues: CASSYSARSSSYEQYF. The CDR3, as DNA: TGTGCCAGCAGTTACTCTGCCAGATCCAGCTCCTACGAGCAGTACTTC.

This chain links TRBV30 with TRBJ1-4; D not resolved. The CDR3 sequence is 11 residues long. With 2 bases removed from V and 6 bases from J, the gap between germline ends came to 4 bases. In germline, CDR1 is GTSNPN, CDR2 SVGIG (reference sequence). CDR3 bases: TGTGCCTGGAGTCAGGATGAAAAACTGTTTTTT. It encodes CAWSQDEKLFF.

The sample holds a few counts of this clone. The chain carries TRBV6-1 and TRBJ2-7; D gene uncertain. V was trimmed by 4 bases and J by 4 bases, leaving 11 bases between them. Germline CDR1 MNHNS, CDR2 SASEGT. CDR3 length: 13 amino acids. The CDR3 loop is CASSVRDSYEQYF. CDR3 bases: TGTGCCAGCAGTGTCCGAGACTCTTACGAGCAGTACTTC.

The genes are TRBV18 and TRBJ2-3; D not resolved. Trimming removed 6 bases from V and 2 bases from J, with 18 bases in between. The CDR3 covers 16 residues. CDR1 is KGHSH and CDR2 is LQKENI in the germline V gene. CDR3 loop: CASSTAPTRYTDTQYF. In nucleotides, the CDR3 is TGTGCCAGCTCGACCGCTCCGACCAGGTACACAGATACGCAGTATTTT. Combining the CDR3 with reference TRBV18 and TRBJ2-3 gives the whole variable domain NAGVMQNPRHLVRRRGQEARLRCSPMKGHSHVYWYRQLPEEGLKFMVYLQKENIIDESGMPKERFSAEFPKEGPSILRIQQVVRGDSAAYFCASSTAPTRYTDTQYFGPGTRLTVL.

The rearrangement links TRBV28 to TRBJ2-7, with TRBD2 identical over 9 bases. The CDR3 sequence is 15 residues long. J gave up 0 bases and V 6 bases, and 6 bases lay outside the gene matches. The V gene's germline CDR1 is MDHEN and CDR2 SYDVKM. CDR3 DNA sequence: TGTGCCAGCAGCCCCCGGGGACTAGCCTCCTACGAGCAGTACTTC. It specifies CASSPRGLASYEQYF.

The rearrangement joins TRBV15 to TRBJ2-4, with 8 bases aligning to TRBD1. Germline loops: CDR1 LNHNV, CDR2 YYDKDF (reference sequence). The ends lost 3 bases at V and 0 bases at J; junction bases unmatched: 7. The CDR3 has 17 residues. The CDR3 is CATSRIPGQVAKNIQYF. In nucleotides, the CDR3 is TGTGCCACCAGCAGGATTCCGGGACAGGTAGCCAAAAACATTCAGTACTTC.